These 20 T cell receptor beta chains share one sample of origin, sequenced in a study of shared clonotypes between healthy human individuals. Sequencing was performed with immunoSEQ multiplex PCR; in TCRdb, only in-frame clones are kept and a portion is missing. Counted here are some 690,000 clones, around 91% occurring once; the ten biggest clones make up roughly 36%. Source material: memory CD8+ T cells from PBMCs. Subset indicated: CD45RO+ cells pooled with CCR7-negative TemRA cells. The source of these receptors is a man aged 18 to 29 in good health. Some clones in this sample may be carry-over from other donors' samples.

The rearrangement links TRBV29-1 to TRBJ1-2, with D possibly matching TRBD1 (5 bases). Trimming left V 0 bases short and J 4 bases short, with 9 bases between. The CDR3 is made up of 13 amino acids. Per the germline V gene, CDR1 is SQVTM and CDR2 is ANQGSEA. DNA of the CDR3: TGCAGCGTTGAAGATGGGGCTTTCTATGGCTACACCTTC. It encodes CSVEDGAFYGYTF.

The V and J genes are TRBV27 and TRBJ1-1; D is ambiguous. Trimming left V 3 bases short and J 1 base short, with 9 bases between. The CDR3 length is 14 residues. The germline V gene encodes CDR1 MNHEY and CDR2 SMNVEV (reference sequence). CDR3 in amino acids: CASSFQVTNTEAFF. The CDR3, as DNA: TGTGCCAGCAGTTTTCAGGTTACGAACACTGAAGCTTTCTTT.

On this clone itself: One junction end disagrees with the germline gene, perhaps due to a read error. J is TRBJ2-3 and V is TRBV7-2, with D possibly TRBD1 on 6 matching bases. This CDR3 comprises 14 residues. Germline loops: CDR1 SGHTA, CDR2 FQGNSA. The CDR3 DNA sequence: TGTGCCAGCAGACCTGGGACATACACAGGTACGCAGTATTTT. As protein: CASRPGTYTGTQYF.

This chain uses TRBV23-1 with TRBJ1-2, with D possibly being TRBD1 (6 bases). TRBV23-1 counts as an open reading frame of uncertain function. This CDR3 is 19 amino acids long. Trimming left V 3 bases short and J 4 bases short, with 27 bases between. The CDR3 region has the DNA TGCGCCAGCAGTCACGTTGGAGATTCCCGGCCCCGGACAGTCTATGGCTACACCTTC. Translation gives CASSHVGDSRPRTVYGYTF.

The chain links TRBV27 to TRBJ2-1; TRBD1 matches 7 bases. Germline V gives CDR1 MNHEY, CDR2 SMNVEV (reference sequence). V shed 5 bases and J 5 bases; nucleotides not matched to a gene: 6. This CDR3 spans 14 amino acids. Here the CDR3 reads CASSLQGLHNEQFF. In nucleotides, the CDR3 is TGTGCCAGCAGTCTACAGGGGCTCCACAATGAGCAGTTCTTC.

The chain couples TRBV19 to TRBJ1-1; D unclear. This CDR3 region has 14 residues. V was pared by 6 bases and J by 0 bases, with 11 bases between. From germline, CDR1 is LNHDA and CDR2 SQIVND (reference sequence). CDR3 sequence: CASRREGMNTEAFF. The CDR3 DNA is TGTGCCAGTAGGAGGGAAGGAATGAACACTGAAGCTTTCTTT.

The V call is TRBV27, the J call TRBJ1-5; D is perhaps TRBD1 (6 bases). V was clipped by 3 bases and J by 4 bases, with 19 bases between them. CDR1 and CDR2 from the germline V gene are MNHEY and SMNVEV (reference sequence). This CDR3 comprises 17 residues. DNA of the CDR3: TGTGCCAGCAGTTTTGGGGGGCGCCCCCCCCCTAATCAGCCCCAGCATTTT. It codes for CASSFGGRPPPNQPQHF.

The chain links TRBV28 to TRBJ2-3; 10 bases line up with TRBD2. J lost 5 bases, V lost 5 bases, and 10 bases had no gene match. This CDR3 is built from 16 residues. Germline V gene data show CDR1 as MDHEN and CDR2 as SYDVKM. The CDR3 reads CASSKRGLATEDTQYF. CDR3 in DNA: TGTGCCAGCAGTAAGAGGGGACTAGCGACTGAAGATACGCAGTATTTT.

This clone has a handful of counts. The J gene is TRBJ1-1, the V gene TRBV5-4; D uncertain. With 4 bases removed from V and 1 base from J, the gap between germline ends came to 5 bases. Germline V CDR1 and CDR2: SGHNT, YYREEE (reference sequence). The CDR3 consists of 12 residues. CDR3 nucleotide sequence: TGTGCCAGCAGCCCTGAGAACACTGAAGCTTTCTTT. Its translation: CASSPENTEAFF.

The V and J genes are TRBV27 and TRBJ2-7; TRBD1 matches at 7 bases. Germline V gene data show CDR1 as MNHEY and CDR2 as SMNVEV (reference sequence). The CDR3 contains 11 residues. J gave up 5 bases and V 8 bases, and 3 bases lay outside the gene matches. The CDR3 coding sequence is TGTGCCAGCCACAGGGGCGACGAGCAGTACTTC. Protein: CASHRGDEQYF.

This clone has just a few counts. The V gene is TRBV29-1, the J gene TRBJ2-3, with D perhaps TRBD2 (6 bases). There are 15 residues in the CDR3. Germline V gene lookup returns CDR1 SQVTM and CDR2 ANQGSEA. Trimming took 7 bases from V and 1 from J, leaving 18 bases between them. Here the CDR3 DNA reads TGCAGCGCCAGTCCTCGCGGGGACGGCACAGATACGCAGTATTTT. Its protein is CSASPRGDGTDTQYF.

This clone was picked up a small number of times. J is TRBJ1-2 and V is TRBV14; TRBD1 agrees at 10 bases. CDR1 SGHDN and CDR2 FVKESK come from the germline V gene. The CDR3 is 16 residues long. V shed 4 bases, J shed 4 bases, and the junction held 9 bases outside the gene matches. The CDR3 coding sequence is TGTGCCAGCAGCCCCTCAGGACAGGGGGTGGGCTATGGCTACACCTTC. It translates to CASSPSGQGVGYGYTF.

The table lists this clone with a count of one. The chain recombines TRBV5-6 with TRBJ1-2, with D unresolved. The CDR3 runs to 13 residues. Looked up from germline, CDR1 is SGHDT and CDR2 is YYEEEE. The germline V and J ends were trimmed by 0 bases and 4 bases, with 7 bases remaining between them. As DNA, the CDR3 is TGTGCCAGCAGCTTGGAAGGGAGCTATGGCTACACCTTC. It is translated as CASSLEGSYGYTF.

The CDR3 coding sequence is TGTGCCAGCAGGTCGGGGACGGCGAACACTGAAGCTTTCTTT. Protein product: CASRSGTANTEAFF. The chain carries TRBV28 and TRBJ1-1; D is perhaps TRBD1 (5 bases). Germline loops: CDR1 MDHEN, CDR2 SYDVKM. The CDR3 is made up of 14 amino acids. The V and J ends lost 6 bases and 1 base respectively, with 12 bases between them.

The CDR3 reads CASSEAMGMTEAFF. The CDR3 bases are TGTGCCAGCAGTGAAGCTATGGGGATGACTGAAGCTTTCTTT. The chain joins TRBV2 to TRBJ1-1; D unclear. The V gene's germline CDR1 is SNHLY and CDR2 FYNNEI. CDR3 length: 14 residues. V lost 0 bases and J 5 bases, leaving 10 bases between the germline ends.

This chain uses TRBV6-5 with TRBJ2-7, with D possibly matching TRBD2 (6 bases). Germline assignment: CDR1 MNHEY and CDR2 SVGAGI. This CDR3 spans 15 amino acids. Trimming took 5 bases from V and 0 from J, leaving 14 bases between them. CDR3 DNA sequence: TGTGCCAGCAGTCAAATCCGGGACTTCTCCTACGAGCAGTACTTC. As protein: CASSQIRDFSYEQYF.

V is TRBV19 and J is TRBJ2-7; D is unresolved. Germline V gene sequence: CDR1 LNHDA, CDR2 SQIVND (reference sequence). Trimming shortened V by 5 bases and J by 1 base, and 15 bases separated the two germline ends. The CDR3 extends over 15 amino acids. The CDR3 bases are TGTGCCAGTAGTGTCCTTGCAGTTGGTTCCTACGAGCAGTACTTC. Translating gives CASSVLAVGSYEQYF.

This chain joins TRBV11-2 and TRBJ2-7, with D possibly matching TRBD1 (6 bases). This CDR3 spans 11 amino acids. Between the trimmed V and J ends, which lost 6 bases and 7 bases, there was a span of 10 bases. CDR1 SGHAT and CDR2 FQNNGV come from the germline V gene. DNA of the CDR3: TGTGCCAGCAGGTGGACAGTAGAGCAGTACTTC. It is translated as CASRWTVEQYF.

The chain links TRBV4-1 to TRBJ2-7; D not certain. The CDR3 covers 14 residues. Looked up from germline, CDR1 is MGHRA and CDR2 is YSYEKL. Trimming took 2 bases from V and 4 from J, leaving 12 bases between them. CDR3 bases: TGCGCCAGCAGCCAAATAGGTAGGAGTTACGAGCAGTACTTC. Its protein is CASSQIGRSYEQYF.

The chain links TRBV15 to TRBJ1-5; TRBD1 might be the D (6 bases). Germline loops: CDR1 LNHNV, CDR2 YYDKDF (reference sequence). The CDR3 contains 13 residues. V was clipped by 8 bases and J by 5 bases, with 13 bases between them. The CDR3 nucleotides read TGTGCCACCCGAGTAGGGGGTCATCAGCCCCAGCATTTT. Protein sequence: CATRVGGHQPQHF.